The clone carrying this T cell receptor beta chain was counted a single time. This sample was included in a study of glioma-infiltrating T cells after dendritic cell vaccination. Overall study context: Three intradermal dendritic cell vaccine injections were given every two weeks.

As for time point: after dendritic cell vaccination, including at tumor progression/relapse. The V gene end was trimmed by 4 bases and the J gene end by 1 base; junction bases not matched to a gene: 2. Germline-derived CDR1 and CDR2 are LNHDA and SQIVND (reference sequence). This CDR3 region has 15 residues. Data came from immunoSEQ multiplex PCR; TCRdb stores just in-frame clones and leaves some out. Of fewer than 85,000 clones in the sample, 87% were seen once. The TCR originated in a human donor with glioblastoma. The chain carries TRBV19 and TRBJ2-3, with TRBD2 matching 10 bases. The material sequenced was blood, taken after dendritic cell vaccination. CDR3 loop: CASSSLAGGTDTQYF. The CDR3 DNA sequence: TGTGCCAGTAGTAGCCTAGCGGGGGGCACAGATACGCAGTATTTT.